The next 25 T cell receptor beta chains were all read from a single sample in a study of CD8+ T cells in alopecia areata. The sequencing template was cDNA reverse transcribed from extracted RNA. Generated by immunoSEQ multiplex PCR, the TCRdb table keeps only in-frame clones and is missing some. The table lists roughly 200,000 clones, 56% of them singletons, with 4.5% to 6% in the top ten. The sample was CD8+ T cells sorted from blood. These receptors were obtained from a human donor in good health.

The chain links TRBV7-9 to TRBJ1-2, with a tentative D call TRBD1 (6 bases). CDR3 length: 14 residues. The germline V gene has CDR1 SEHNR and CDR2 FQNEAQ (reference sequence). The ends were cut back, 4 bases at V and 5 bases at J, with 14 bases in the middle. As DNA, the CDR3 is TGTGCCAGCAGCTCTCTCCAGGGGATGTATGGCTACACCTTC. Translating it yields CASSSLQGMYGYTF.

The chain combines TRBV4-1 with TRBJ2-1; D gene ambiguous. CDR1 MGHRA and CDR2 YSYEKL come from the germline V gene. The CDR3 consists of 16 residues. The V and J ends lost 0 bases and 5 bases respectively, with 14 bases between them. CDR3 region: CASSQDLPQVHNEQFF. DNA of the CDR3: TGCGCCAGCAGCCAAGATCTCCCCCAGGTCCACAATGAGCAGTTCTTC.

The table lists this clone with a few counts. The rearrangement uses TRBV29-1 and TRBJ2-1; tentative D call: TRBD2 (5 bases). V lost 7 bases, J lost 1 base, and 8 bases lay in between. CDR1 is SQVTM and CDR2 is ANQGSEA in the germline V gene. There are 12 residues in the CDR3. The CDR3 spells CSGEGSYNEQFF. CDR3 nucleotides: TGCAGCGGTGAGGGATCCTACAATGAGCAGTTCTTC.

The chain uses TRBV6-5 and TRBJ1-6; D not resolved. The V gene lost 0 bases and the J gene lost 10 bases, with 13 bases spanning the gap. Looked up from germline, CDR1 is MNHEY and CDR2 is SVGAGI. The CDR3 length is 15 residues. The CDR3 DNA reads TGTGCCAGCAGTTACTCGAGTGTAACGGGGTCACCCCTCCACTTT. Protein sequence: CASSYSSVTGSPLHF.

For the CDR3, the DNA is TGCGCCAGCAGCTTGGGATCGGGGAACTCCTACGAGCAGTACTTC. Translation gives CASSLGSGNSYEQYF. This rearrangement joins TRBV5-1 to TRBJ2-7; maybe TRBD2 (5 bases). This CDR3 spans 15 amino acids. V dropped 0 bases and J dropped 0 bases, with 10 bases sitting between them. The germline gives CDR1 SGHRS, CDR2 YFSETQ.

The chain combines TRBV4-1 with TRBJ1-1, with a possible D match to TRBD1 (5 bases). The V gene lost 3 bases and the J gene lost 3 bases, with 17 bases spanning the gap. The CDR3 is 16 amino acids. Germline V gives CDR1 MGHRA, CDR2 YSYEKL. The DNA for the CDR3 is TGCGCCAGCAGCCATCCCAGGGATCGTGGGGACACTGAAGCTTTCTTT. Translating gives CASSHPRDRGDTEAFF.

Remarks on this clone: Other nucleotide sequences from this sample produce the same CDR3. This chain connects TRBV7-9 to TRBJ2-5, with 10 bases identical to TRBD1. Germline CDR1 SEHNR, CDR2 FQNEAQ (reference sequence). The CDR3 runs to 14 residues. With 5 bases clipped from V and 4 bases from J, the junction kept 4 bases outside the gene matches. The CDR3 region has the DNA TGTGCCAGCAGCGGCTGGACAGGGGGAGAGACCCAGTACTTC. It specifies CASSGWTGGETQYF.

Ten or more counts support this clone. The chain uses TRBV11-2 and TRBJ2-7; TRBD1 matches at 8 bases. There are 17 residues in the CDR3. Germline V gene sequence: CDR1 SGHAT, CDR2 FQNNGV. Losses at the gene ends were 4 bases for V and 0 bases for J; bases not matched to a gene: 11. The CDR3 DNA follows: TGTGCCAGCAGCTCGGCGGCAGGGGGCATGAGCTCCTACGAGCAGTACTTC. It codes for CASSSAAGGMSSYEQYF.

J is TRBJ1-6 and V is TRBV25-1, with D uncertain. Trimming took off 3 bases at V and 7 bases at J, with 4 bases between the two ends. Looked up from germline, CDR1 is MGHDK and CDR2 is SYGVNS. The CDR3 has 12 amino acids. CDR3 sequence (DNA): TGTGCCAGCAGTGAGTTCAATTCACCCCTCCACTTT. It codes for CASSEFNSPLHF. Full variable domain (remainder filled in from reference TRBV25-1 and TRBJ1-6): EADIYQTPRYLVIGTGKKITLECSQTMGHDKMYWYQQDPGMELHLIHYSYGVNSTEKGDLSSESTVSRIRTEHFPLTLESARPSHTSQYLCASSEFNSPLHFGNGTRLTVT.

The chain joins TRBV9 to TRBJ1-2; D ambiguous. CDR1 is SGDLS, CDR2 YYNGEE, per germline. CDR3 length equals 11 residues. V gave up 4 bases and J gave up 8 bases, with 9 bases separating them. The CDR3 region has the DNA TGTGCCAGCAGCTACGACCGGGGCTACACCTTC. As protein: CASSYDRGYTF.

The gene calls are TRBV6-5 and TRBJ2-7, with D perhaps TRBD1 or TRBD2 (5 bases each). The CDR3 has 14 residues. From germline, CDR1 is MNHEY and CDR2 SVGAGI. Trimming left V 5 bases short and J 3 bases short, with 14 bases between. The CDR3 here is CASSTRDGHYEQYF. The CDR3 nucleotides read TGTGCCAGCAGTACTCGGGACGGACACTACGAGCAGTACTTC.

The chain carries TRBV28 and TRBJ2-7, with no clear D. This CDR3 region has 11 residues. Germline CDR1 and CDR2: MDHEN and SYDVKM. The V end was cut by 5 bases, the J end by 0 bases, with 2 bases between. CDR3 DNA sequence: TGTGCCAGCAGTGTCTCCTACGAGCAGTACTTC. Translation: CASSVSYEQYF.

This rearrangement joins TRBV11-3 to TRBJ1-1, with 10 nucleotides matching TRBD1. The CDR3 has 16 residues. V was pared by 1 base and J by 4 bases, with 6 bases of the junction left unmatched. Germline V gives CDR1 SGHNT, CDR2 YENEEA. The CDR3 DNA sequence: TGTGCCAGCAGCTTAGGGGGGACAGGGGAGAGCACTGAAGCTTTCTTT. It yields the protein CASSLGGTGESTEAFF.

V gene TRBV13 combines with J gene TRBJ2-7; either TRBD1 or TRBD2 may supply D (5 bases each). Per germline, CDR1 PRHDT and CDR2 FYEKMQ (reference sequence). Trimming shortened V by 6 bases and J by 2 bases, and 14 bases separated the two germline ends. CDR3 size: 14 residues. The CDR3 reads CASRIGAKTYEQYF. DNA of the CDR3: TGTGCCAGCAGAATCGGGGCCAAGACCTACGAGCAGTACTTC.

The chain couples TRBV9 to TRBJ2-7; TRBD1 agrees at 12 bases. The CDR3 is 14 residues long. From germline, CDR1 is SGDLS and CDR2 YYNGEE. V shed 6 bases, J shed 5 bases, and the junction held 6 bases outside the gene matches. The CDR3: CASTPGTGGNEQYF. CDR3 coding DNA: TGTGCCAGCACCCCGGGGACAGGGGGCAACGAGCAGTACTTC.

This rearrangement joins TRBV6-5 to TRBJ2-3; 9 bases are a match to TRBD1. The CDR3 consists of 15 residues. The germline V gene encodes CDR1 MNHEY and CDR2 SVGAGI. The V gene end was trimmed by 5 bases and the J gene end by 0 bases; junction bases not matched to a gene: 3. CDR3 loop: CASSRQGESTDTQYF. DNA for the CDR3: TGTGCCAGCAGTCGACAGGGGGAAAGCACAGATACGCAGTATTTT.

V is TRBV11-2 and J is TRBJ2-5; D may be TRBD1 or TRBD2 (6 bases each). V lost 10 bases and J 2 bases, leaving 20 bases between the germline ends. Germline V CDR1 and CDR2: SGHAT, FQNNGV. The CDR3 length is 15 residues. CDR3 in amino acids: CATRPSGAIQETQYF. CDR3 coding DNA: TGTGCCACCAGGCCCTCGGGGGCTATACAAGAGACCCAGTACTTC.

CDR3 protein: CASSYIHYGYTF. As DNA, the CDR3 is TGTGCCAGCAGTTACATTCACTATGGCTACACCTTC. This chain connects TRBV6-6 to TRBJ1-2, with no clear D. The V and J ends lost 2 bases and 3 bases respectively, with 4 bases between them. The CDR3 spans 12 residues. The germline V gene encodes CDR1 MNHNY and CDR2 SVGAGI (reference sequence).

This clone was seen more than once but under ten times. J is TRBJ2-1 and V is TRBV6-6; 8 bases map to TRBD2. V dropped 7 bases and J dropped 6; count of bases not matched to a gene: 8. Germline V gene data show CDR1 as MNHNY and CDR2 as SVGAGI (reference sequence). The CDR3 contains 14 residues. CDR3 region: CASNRGGEVNEQFF. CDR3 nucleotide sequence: TGTGCCAGCAACCGGGGGGGCGAAGTCAATGAGCAGTTCTTC.

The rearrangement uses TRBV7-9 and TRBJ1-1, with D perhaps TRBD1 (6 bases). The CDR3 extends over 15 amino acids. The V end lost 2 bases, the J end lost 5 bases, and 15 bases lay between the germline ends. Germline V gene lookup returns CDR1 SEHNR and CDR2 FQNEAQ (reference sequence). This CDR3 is CASSLYVGAYTEAFF. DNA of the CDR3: TGTGCCAGCAGCTTATACGTGGGGGCTTATACTGAAGCTTTCTTT. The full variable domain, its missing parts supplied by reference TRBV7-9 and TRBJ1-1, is DTGVSQNPRHKITKRGQNVTFRCDPISEHNRLYWYRQTLGQGPEFLTYFQNEAQLEKSRLLSDRFSAERPKGSFSTLEIQRTEQGDSAMYLCASSLYVGAYTEAFFGQGTRLTVV.

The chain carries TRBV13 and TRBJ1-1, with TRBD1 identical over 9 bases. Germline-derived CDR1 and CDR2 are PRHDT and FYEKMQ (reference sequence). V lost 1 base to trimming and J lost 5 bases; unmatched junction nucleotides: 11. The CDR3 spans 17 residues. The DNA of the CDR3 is TGTGCCAGCAGCTTAGCCGGTGGCGGGGACAGGGAGACTGAAGCTTTCTTT. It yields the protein CASSLAGGGDRETEAFF. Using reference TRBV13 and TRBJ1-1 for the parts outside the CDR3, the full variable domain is AAGVIQSPRHLIKEKRETATLKCYPIPRHDTVYWYQQGPGQDPQFLISFYEKMQSDKGSIPDRFSAQQFSDYHSELNMSSLELGDSALYFCASSLAGGGDRETEAFFGQGTRLTVV.

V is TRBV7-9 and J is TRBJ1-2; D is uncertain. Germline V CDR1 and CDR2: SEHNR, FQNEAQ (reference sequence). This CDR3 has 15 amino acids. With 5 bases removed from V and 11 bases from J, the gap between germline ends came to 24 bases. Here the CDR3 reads CASSTPGGNILGYTF. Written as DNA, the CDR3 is TGTGCCAGCAGCACCCCCGGAGGAAACATACTTGGGTACACCTTC.

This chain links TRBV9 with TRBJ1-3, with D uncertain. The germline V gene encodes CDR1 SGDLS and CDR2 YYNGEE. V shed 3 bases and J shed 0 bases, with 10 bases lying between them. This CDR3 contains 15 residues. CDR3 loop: CASSAADTSGNTIYF. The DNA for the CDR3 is TGTGCCAGCAGCGCCGCCGACACCTCTGGAAACACCATATATTTT.

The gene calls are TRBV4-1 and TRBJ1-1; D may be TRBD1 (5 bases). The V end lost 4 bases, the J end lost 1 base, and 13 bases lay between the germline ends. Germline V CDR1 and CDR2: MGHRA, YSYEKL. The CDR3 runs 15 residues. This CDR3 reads CASSPLLGPNTEAFF. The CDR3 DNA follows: TGCGCCAGCAGCCCTCTTCTGGGGCCGAACACTGAAGCTTTCTTT.

This chain's CDR3 is CASSLGGRGYGYTF. For the CDR3, the DNA is TGTGCCAGCAGCTTAGGCGGCAGGGGCTATGGCTACACCTTC. This rearrangement joins TRBV7-9 to TRBJ1-2, with TRBD1 as a possible D gene (6 bases). The CDR3 is made up of 14 amino acids. V shed 1 base and J shed 4 bases, with 10 bases lying between them. Germline lookup yields CDR1 SEHNR and CDR2 FQNEAQ (reference sequence). The full variable domain, its missing parts supplied by reference TRBV7-9 and TRBJ1-2, is DTGVSQNPRHKITKRGQNVTFRCDPISEHNRLYWYRQTLGQGPEFLTYFQNEAQLEKSRLLSDRFSAERPKGSFSTLEIQRTEQGDSAMYLCASSLGGRGYGYTFGSGTRLTVV.